What follows describes a single T cell receptor (beta chain). No antigen is known for it. This record belongs to a study of T cell repertoires in cytomegalovirus infection. TCRdb used MiXCR to reprocess the reads, holding one entry per CDR3 protein. This sample carries around 71,000 distinct CDR3 sequences, 20% to 25% of them seen once, and the ten largest clones take roughly two thirds. CDR1 is MNHEY, CDR2 SVGEGT, per germline. V lost 6 bases, J lost 4 bases, and 11 bases stayed unmatched. The CDR3 loop spans 16 amino acids. Overall study findings and caveats: Cumulated frequencies of public TCR beta families served to identify carriers of CMV plus the relevant HLA. Across the ex vivo response, the dominant clonotypes were HLA-C-restricted CMV-specific TCR beta clonotypes.

The sample in question was CD8+ T cells from cultured PBMCs, obtained from culture after CMV antigen stimulation. The V call is TRBV6-2 or TRBV6-3, the J call TRBJ2-5, with 10 bases aligning to TRBD2. The sequence was collected from a human donor in good health (CMV status not recorded). Some clones in this sample may be carry-over from other donors' samples. CDR3 residues: CASSSLALAGVETQYF. CDR3 DNA sequence: TGTGCCAGCAGCTCTTTAGCGCTAGCGGGGGTAGAGACCCAGTACTTC.